Shown below are 20 T cell receptor beta chains from a single sample sequenced in a study of PD-1 blockade in classical Hodgkin lymphoma (dated by TCRdb to the early 2020s). The label giving this sample's time point can be read as: cycle 4 day 1 (C4D1), after five to seven weeks of nivolumab. All trial patients had relapsed after autologous stem cell transplantation, with cohorts A, B and C differing in prior brentuximab vedotin exposure. Libraries were prepared through the immunoSEQ multiplex PCR assay. Imported from immuneACCESS, the table was reduced by TCRdb to in-frame sequences with V and J called. These copies leave out some clones; in studies compared against another copy, an unresolved V gene accounts for under half, and the cause of the remainder is not known. The sample table holds 7,000 to 8,500 clones, of which 76% were seen once. Roughly 40% of the sample rests with the top ten. The material was peripheral blood mononuclear cells (PBMCs), obtained before the fourth cycle of nivolumab. The receptor set was obtained from a human donor with classical Hodgkin lymphoma.

The chain links TRBV6-1 to TRBJ1-6; D remains unclear. The germline CDR1 and CDR2 sequences are MNHNS and SASEGT. This CDR3 has 15 residues. V was clipped by 7 bases and J by 4 bases, with 14 bases between them. CDR3 sequence (DNA): TGTGCCAGCACCCCGGGCGGGCGGTATAATTCACCCCTCCACTTT. It is translated as CASTPGGRYNSPLHF.

The chain is built from TRBV11-2 and TRBJ2-5; 8 nucleotides match TRBD1. CDR1 and CDR2 from the germline V gene are SGHAT and FQNNGV. Unmatched junction bases numbered 7, after V lost 4 bases and J lost 6 bases. The CDR3 spans 14 residues. The CDR3 sequence: CASSSGGRGQTQYF. The CDR3 nucleotides are TGTGCCAGCAGCTCCGGGGGCAGGGGGCAGACCCAGTACTTC.

This chain uses TRBV11-2 with TRBJ1-6, with 9 bases identical to TRBD1. The CDR3 spans 15 residues. In germline, CDR1 is SGHAT, CDR2 FQNNGV. The junction had 4 bases not matched to a gene; V was cut back by 3 bases and J by 7 bases. For the CDR3, the DNA is TGTGCCAGCAGCTTCGGGACAGGGTCGAATTCACCCCTCCACTTT. The encoded protein is CASSFGTGSNSPLHF.

V gene TRBV9 combines with J gene TRBJ2-1; D is possibly TRBD2 (5 bases). This CDR3 contains 12 residues. Germline V gene data show CDR1 as SGDLS and CDR2 as YYNGEE. The V end lost 0 bases, the J end lost 9 bases, and 7 bases lay between the germline ends. This chain's CDR3 is CASSVGLAEQFF. DNA of the CDR3: TGTGCCAGCAGCGTAGGGCTAGCTGAGCAGTTCTTC.

This clone was counted a few times. The chain combines TRBV9 with TRBJ2-2; the match to TRBD2 covers 8 bases. V shed 4 bases and J 4 bases; nucleotides not matched to a gene: 9. The CDR3 length is 16 residues. From germline, CDR1 is SGDLS and CDR2 YYNGEE. In DNA form, the CDR3 reads TGTGCCAGCAGCCTCCGGGGGGGAGGGGCCACCGGGGAGCTGTTTTTT. Its translation: CASSLRGGGATGELFF.

This clone was detected a few times. This chain connects TRBV28 to TRBJ1-5, with D maybe TRBD1 (6 bases). This CDR3 comprises 15 residues. V lost 5 bases to trimming and J lost 4 bases, with 15 bases between them. Germline CDR1 MDHEN, CDR2 SYDVKM. The CDR3, as DNA: TGTGCCAGCAGTGTAAGCGGACAGTTTAATCAGCCCCAGCATTTT. Translated: CASSVSGQFNQPQHF.

The chain links TRBV7-9 to TRBJ1-4, with 7 nucleotides matching TRBD1. V lost 0 bases to trimming and J lost 0 bases; unmatched junction nucleotides: 7. Germline-derived CDR1 and CDR2 are SEHNR and FQNEAQ (reference sequence). There are 18 residues in the CDR3. This chain's CDR3 is CASSLARDSRATNEKLFF. CDR3 DNA sequence: TGTGCCAGCAGCTTAGCACGGGACAGCCGGGCAACTAATGAAAAACTGTTTTTT.

This sequence joins TRBV4-3 and TRBJ2-4; possible D gene TRBD1, 6 bases. The CDR3 has 18 residues. Germline CDR1 LGHNA, CDR2 YSLEER. V was clipped by 0 bases and J by 6 bases, with 21 bases between them. Here the CDR3 reads CASSQDTLGGEILNIQYF. The CDR3 nucleotides read TGCGCCAGCAGCCAAGACACTTTAGGGGGAGAGATCTTAAACATTCAGTACTTC.

The chain links TRBV4-2 to TRBJ2-5; D gene uncertain. V gave up 3 bases and J gave up 2 bases, with 4 bases separating them. The V gene's germline CDR1 is LGHNA and CDR2 YNFKEQ. The CDR3 has 12 amino acids. The CDR3 region is CASSHIQETQYF. CDR3 sequence (DNA): TGTGCCAGCAGCCATATACAAGAGACCCAGTACTTC.

This clone occurred once. The rearrangement uses TRBV11-2 and TRBJ2-5; unclear D gene. CDR1 and CDR2 (germline): SGHAT, FQNNGV. This CDR3 is built from 15 residues. Trimming left V 4 bases short and J 2 bases short, with 14 bases between. The CDR3 is CASSSLNRAQETQYF. CDR3 DNA: TGTGCCAGCAGCTCCTTGAACAGAGCACAAGAGACCCAGTACTTC. The full variable domain, completed using reference TRBV11-2 and TRBJ2-5, is EAGVAQSPRYKIIEKRQSVAFWCNPISGHATLYWYQQILGQGPKLLIQFQNNGVVDDSQLPKDRFSAERLKGVDSTLKIQPAKLEDSAVYLCASSSLNRAQETQYFGPGTRLLVL.

The chain links TRBV18 to TRBJ2-7, with D possibly matching TRBD2 (7 bases). Trimming shortened V by 4 bases and J by 5 bases, and 30 bases separated the two germline ends. The CDR3 has 19 residues. The germline V gene encodes CDR1 KGHSH and CDR2 LQKENI. Written as DNA, the CDR3 is TGTGCCAGCTCACTCGAAATGGGGGGGCGGGTTAGACCGATCAACGAGCAGTACTTC. The encoded protein is CASSLEMGGRVRPINEQYF.

V is TRBV29-1 and J is TRBJ1-1, with 9 bases fitting TRBD1. The CDR3 length is 15 residues. Trimming removed 4 bases from V and 5 bases from J; junction bases left unmatched: 11. Germline CDR1 reads SQVTM; CDR2 reads ANQGSEA. CDR3 coding DNA: TGCAGCGTTGGTTCAGGGGGAGACAGGGGGACTGAAGCTTTCTTT. This codes for CSVGSGGDRGTEAFF. Variable domain in full (rest from reference TRBV29-1 and TRBJ1-1): SAVISQKPSRDICQRGTSLTIQCQVDSQVTMMFWYRQQPGQSLTLIATANQGSEATYESGFVIDKFPISRPNLTFSTLTVSNMSPEDSSIYLCSVGSGGDRGTEAFFGQGTRLTVV.

The gene calls are TRBV5-6 and TRBJ1-5, with 7 positions matching TRBD1. The CDR3 loop spans 15 amino acids. V gave up 4 bases and J gave up 4 bases; unmatched junction bases: 8. Germline V gene sequence: CDR1 SGHDT, CDR2 YYEEEE. CDR3 loop: CASSQDRKRNQPQHF. CDR3 in DNA: TGTGCCAGCAGCCAGGACAGGAAACGGAATCAGCCCCAGCATTTT.

This clone was found a few times. The V gene is TRBV28, the J gene TRBJ1-5, with D unclear. CDR3 length equals 17 residues. Germline V CDR1 and CDR2: MDHEN, SYDVKM. V lost 7 bases and J lost 0, with 19 bases in between. CDR3 bases: TGTGCCAGCAATCTCCTGACGGAACTTTATAGCAATCAGCCCCAGCATTTT. Protein: CASNLLTELYSNQPQHF.

V usage is TRBV7-9 and J usage is TRBJ2-1; D may be TRBD1 (5 bases). Deletions cut 2 bases from V and 0 bases from J, with 14 bases between. The CDR3 covers 17 residues. Germline CDR1 is SEHNR and CDR2 is FQNEAQ (reference sequence). The CDR3 spells CASSLRWGGTSYNEQFF. The DNA for the CDR3 is TGTGCCAGCAGCTTAAGGTGGGGCGGCACCTCCTACAATGAGCAGTTCTTC.

This clone has just one count. The chain joins TRBV6-6 to TRBJ2-7; TRBD2 matches at 8 bases. Germline V gene sequence: CDR1 MNHNY, CDR2 SVGAGI (reference sequence). CDR3 length: 14 amino acids. The V and J ends lost 4 bases and 0 bases, in that order; junction bases with no gene match: 2. CDR3 bases: TGTGCCAGCAGTTCCCGGGAGGGCTCCTACGAGCAGTACTTC. As protein: CASSSREGSYEQYF.

V usage is TRBV28 and J usage is TRBJ1-6; D ambiguous. Looked up from germline, CDR1 is MDHEN and CDR2 is SYDVKM. V shed 4 bases and J shed 0 bases, with 13 bases lying between them. The CDR3 spans 17 residues. CDR3 in amino acids: CASSSISGSSYNSPLHF. CDR3 DNA: TGTGCCAGCAGTTCCATCTCTGGGAGCTCCTATAATTCACCCCTCCACTTT.

CDR3 region: CAISESNGGNQPQHF. In nucleotides, the CDR3 is TGTGCCATCAGTGAGTCGAATGGGGGCAATCAGCCCCAGCATTTT. The rearrangement uses TRBV10-3 and TRBJ1-5; D gene ambiguous. CDR3 size: 15 residues. Germline V CDR1 and CDR2: ENHRY, SYGVKD. Trimming removed 0 bases at V and 2 bases at J, with 8 bases between.

The CDR3 DNA sequence: TGTGCCAGCAGCGTAGAAGAAGGAAACACCATATATTTT. Translating it yields CASSVEEGNTIYF. The rearrangement joins TRBV9 to TRBJ1-3; the D is unclear. Per germline, CDR1 SGDLS and CDR2 YYNGEE. Trimming stripped 0 bases from V and 4 bases from J, with 5 bases between. The CDR3 has 13 amino acids.

This chain links TRBV29-1 with TRBJ2-7; no firm D call. This CDR3 is built from 12 residues. Germline CDR1 reads SQVTM; CDR2 reads ANQGSEA. Trimming left V 2 bases short and J 0 bases short, with 5 bases between. CDR3 DNA: TGCAGCGTTGAACAGTCCTCCTACGAGCAGTACTTC. Translating it yields CSVEQSSYEQYF.